The 27 T cell receptor beta chains reported below all come from one sample, sequenced in a study of Ad26.COV2.S vaccination and SARS-CoV-2 variants. TCRdb's copy holds only in-frame clones and misses some; the assay was immunoSEQ multiplex PCR. This table holds around 450,000 clones, about 90% found once. As for treatment: about 20 received Ad26.COV2.S at low or high dose, single or two shots; 5 received placebo; per-sample allocation not given. Samples analyzed were those drawn on day 63 after the first vaccine or placebo injection. The material sequenced was peripheral blood, taken in a trial of Ad26.COV2.S vaccine versus placebo. All receptors come from a person between 18 and 60 years old who received the Ad26.COV2.S COVID-19 vaccine or a placebo.

The V gene is TRBV6-1, the J gene TRBJ2-7; 8 positions match TRBD2. Germline CDR1 MNHNS, CDR2 SASEGT. The CDR3 length is 16 residues. J lost 3 bases, V lost 0 bases, and 7 bases had no gene match. Here the CDR3 DNA reads TGTGCCAGCAGTGAAGCCCCGGGACTAGACGTCTACGAGCAGTACTTC. Translation: CASSEAPGLDVYEQYF.

This chain connects TRBV6-1 to TRBJ2-7; 7 nucleotides line up with TRBD1. The CDR3 is made up of 15 amino acids. Germline V lookup: CDR1 MNHNS, CDR2 SASEGT. J lost 9 bases, V lost 3 bases, and 14 bases had no gene match. The CDR3 sequence: CASSELDRMFRGQYF. CDR3 DNA sequence: TGTGCCAGCAGTGAGCTGGACAGGATGTTTCGCGGGCAGTACTTC.

This rearrangement joins TRBV28 to TRBJ1-1, with 9 bases matching TRBD1. Germline V gene lookup returns CDR1 MDHEN and CDR2 SYDVKM. The CDR3 has 11 amino acids. J was trimmed by 5 bases and V by 10 bases; bases with no gene match: 2. CDR3 nucleotide sequence: TGTGCCACGACAGGGGGGACTGAAGCTTTCTTT. Amino acid sequence: CATTGGTEAFF.

The V and J genes are TRBV12-5 and TRBJ2-5, with TRBD2 matching over 10 bases. The V and J ends lost 5 bases and 5 bases, in that order; junction bases with no gene match: 5. The germline V gene has CDR1 LGHNT and CDR2 FRNRAP. CDR3 size: 14 residues. The CDR3 reads CASGLGLAIETQYF. As DNA, the CDR3 is TGTGCTAGTGGTCTGGGACTAGCGATTGAGACCCAGTACTTC.

V is TRBV7-9 and J is TRBJ2-7; maybe TRBD2 (6 bases). V gave up 6 bases and J gave up 5 bases, with 20 bases separating them. The CDR3 consists of 15 residues. CDR1 and CDR2 from the germline V gene are SEHNR and FQNEAQ (reference sequence). Here the CDR3 DNA reads TGTGCCAGCAGTACGGGACTTTCCCCTCGAGACGAGCAGTACTTC. It encodes CASSTGLSPRDEQYF.

The V call is TRBV10-3, the J call TRBJ2-7; 9 positions match TRBD1. There are 15 residues in the CDR3. Germline V gene sequence: CDR1 ENHRY, CDR2 SYGVKD. J was trimmed by 2 bases and V by 1 base; bases with no gene match: 3. The CDR3 here is CAISELQGATYEQYF. CDR3 sequence (DNA): TGTGCCATCAGTGAGTTACAGGGGGCCACCTACGAGCAGTACTTC.

This chain connects TRBV19 to TRBJ1-3; possibly TRBD1 for D (6 bases). Trimming took off 7 bases at V and 0 bases at J, with 10 bases between the two ends. Germline V gene data show CDR1 as LNHDA and CDR2 as SQIVND (reference sequence). CDR3 size: 14 residues. CDR3 bases: TGTGCCAGTATCCCGGACAGCTCTGGAAACACCATATATTTT. It specifies CASIPDSSGNTIYF.

Here the CDR3 DNA reads TGTGCCAGCTCACCAACAACAGGCAACAATGAGCAGTTCTTC. It encodes CASSPTTGNNEQFF. The J gene is TRBJ2-1, the V gene TRBV18, with D possibly being TRBD1 (5 bases). The V end lost 2 bases, the J end lost 5 bases, and 10 bases lay between the germline ends. The V gene's germline CDR1 is KGHSH and CDR2 LQKENI. The CDR3 runs 14 residues.

The gene calls are TRBV5-4 and TRBJ2-1; 13 nucleotides align to TRBD2. CDR3 size: 15 residues. CDR1 and CDR2 (germline): SGHNT, YYREEE (reference sequence). V lost 3 bases to trimming and J lost 8 bases; unmatched junction nucleotides: 5. The CDR3 spells CASSYRTSGGDEQFF. The CDR3 DNA sequence: TGTGCCAGCAGCTACCGGACTAGCGGGGGCGATGAGCAGTTCTTC.

V gene TRBV19 combines with J gene TRBJ1-1, with D maybe TRBD1 (5 bases). The germline V and J ends were trimmed by 3 bases and 0 bases, with 11 bases remaining between them. In germline, CDR1 is LNHDA, CDR2 SQIVND (reference sequence). This CDR3 spans 15 amino acids. CDR3 in amino acids: CASSIPGTVNTEAFF. The CDR3 bases are TGTGCCAGTAGTATCCCCGGGACGGTGAACACTGAAGCTTTCTTT.

J is TRBJ2-3 and V is TRBV7-2; D ambiguous. The CDR3 has 13 amino acids. Germline CDR1 SGHTA, CDR2 FQGNSA. V was cut by 0 bases and J by 5 bases, with 6 bases left in between. In nucleotides, the CDR3 is TGTGCCAGCAGCTTAGCGGCCCAAGATACGCAGTATTTT. This gives the protein CASSLAAQDTQYF.

The chain is built from TRBV18 and TRBJ2-3, with 10 bases fitting TRBD2. Germline V gene sequence: CDR1 KGHSH, CDR2 LQKENI. Trimming at V came to 3 bases and at J to 3 bases, leaving 3 bases not matched to a gene. The CDR3 covers 15 residues. The CDR3 region has the DNA TGTGCCAGCTCACCTGGACTAGCGGCAACAGATACGCAGTATTTT. Residues: CASSPGLAATDTQYF.

The rearrangement uses TRBV19 and TRBJ2-7; the D gene could be TRBD1 or TRBD2 (6 bases each). The CDR3 runs 14 residues. Germline V gives CDR1 LNHDA, CDR2 SQIVND (reference sequence). With 6 bases removed from V and 2 bases from J, the gap between germline ends came to 14 bases. CDR3 protein: CASSPGAPTYEQYF. The CDR3 nucleotides read TGTGCCAGTAGCCCGGGGGCGCCGACCTACGAGCAGTACTTC.

The chain joins TRBV3-1 (or the pseudogene TRBV3-2) to TRBJ2-5; 10 nucleotides line up with TRBD2. The CDR3 contains 16 residues. J lost 5 bases, V lost 4 bases, and 10 bases had no gene match. The germline gives CDR1 LGHDT, CDR2 YNNKEL (reference sequence). The CDR3 loop reads CASSPSASGSGETQYF. CDR3 nucleotide sequence: TGTGCCAGCAGCCCGAGTGCTAGCGGGAGCGGTGAGACCCAGTACTTC.

V usage is TRBV6-5 and J usage is TRBJ2-1, with D possibly being TRBD1 or TRBD2 (7 bases each). The CDR3 is 12 residues long. Germline CDR1 is MNHEY and CDR2 is SVGAGI. The V end lost 7 bases, the J end lost 15 bases, and 19 bases lay between the germline ends. The CDR3 here is CASTAPGGAAFF. In nucleotides, the CDR3 is TGTGCCAGCACCGCCCCAGGGGGGGCGGCGTTCTTC.

V is TRBV6-4 and J is TRBJ2-3; 8 positions match TRBD1. Germline V lookup: CDR1 MRHNA, CDR2 SNTAGT. The CDR3 covers 15 residues. Germline trimming cut 6 bases from V and 1 base from J; bases unmatched to any gene: 6. The CDR3 here is CASSPGTGGTDTQYF. CDR3 sequence (DNA): TGTGCCAGCAGCCCCGGGACAGGAGGCACAGATACGCAGTATTTT.

The chain joins TRBV7-3 to TRBJ2-5; tentative D call: TRBD2 (5 bases). There are 15 residues in the CDR3. Germline V gene lookup returns CDR1 SGHTA and CDR2 FQGTGA. Between the trimmed V and J ends, which lost 1 base and 2 bases, there was a span of 11 bases. The CDR3: CASSLNGGSQETQYF. The CDR3 coding sequence is TGTGCCAGCAGCTTAAACGGCGGGTCTCAAGAGACCCAGTACTTC.

This rearrangement joins TRBV2 to TRBJ2-5; 7 positions match TRBD2. CDR3 size: 14 residues. Germline trimming cut 3 bases from V and 5 bases from J; bases unmatched to any gene: 6. Germline CDR1 SNHLY, CDR2 FYNNEI. CDR3 sequence (DNA): TGTGCCAGCAGTGACCTAGGACTAGGGGAGACCCAGTACTTC. It is translated as CASSDLGLGETQYF.

The rearrangement links TRBV4-2 to TRBJ2-1, with TRBD1 identical over 9 bases. CDR1 and CDR2 from the germline V gene are LGHNA and YNFKEQ. The CDR3 totals 17 residues. The V and J ends lost 0 bases and 8 bases, in that order; junction bases with no gene match: 11. CDR3 amino acids: CASSQELWTGEGDEQFF. The CDR3 DNA reads TGTGCCAGCAGCCAAGAACTCTGGACAGGGGAAGGCGATGAGCAGTTCTTC.

The gene calls are TRBV4-2 and TRBJ1-5; TRBD1 agrees at 8 bases. The junction had 3 bases not matched to a gene; V was cut back by 0 bases and J by 2 bases. The CDR3 is made up of 16 amino acids. Per germline, CDR1 LGHNA and CDR2 YNFKEQ. CDR3 sequence reads: CASSQDSGQGNQPQHF. The CDR3 DNA is TGTGCCAGCAGCCAAGATTCGGGACAGGGCAATCAGCCCCAGCATTTT.

This sequence joins TRBV28 and TRBJ2-4, with 9 bases fitting TRBD1. Germline CDR1 and CDR2: MDHEN and SYDVKM. This CDR3 is built from 14 residues. With 2 bases clipped from V and 9 bases from J, the junction kept 5 bases outside the gene matches. CDR3 region: CASSLGGDRAIQYF. CDR3 in DNA: TGTGCCAGCAGTTTAGGTGGGGACAGGGCCATTCAGTACTTC.

The chain links TRBV7-3 to TRBJ2-7; 11 bases agree with TRBD1. The CDR3 is made up of 13 amino acids. Looked up from germline, CDR1 is SGHTA and CDR2 is FQGTGA. Losses at the gene ends were 5 bases for V and 6 bases for J; bases not matched to a gene: 3. CDR3 residues: CASSPGTGGEQYF. Here the CDR3 DNA reads TGTGCCAGCAGCCCCGGGACAGGGGGCGAGCAGTACTTC.

This chain connects TRBV19 to TRBJ1-6; 7 nucleotides line up with TRBD1. The germline gives CDR1 LNHDA, CDR2 SQIVND (reference sequence). The CDR3 is 15 amino acids. The V and J ends lost 4 bases and 8 bases, in that order; junction bases with no gene match: 8. The CDR3 loop reads CASSSGTVSDSPLHF. CDR3 coding DNA: TGTGCCAGTAGTAGTGGGACAGTGTCGGATTCACCCCTCCACTTT.

This chain links TRBV5-6 with TRBJ2-5; 7 bases map to TRBD2. The CDR3 is 15 residues long. Germline lookup yields CDR1 SGHDT and CDR2 YYEEEE. The V gene end was trimmed by 1 base and the J gene end by 1 base; junction bases not matched to a gene: 4. The CDR3 coding sequence is TGTGCCAGCAGCTTGCCCCTAGCGGCCCAAGAGACCCAGTACTTC. Translated, it gives CASSLPLAAQETQYF. Full variable domain (rest looked up from reference TRBV5-6 and TRBJ2-5): DAGVTQSPTHLIKTRGQQVTLRCSPKSGHDTVSWYQQALGQGPQFIFQYYEEEERQRGNFPDRFSGHQFPNYSSELNVNALLLGDSALYLCASSLPLAAQETQYFGPGTRLLVL.

This clone was recorded once. The J gene is TRBJ2-1, the V gene TRBV29-1, with D possibly matching TRBD1 (6 bases). The CDR3 runs 15 residues. Per the germline V gene, CDR1 is SQVTM and CDR2 is ANQGSEA. The V end was cut by 1 base, the J end by 9 bases, with 19 bases between. The CDR3 DNA reads TGCAGCGTTGAAGGGCTTGGGGGCATGGCCGGTGAGCAGTTCTTC. Residues: CSVEGLGGMAGEQFF.

This chain links TRBV24-1 with TRBJ2-1; D perhaps matches TRBD1 (5 bases). CDR3 size: 13 residues. V shed 4 bases and J shed 3 bases, with 6 bases lying between them. Germline CDR1 KGHDR, CDR2 SFDVKD. The CDR3 here is CATSDGHYNEQFF. CDR3 sequence (DNA): TGTGCCACCAGTGACGGACACTACAATGAGCAGTTCTTC.

The chain recombines TRBV7-2 with TRBJ1-5; D is possibly TRBD1 (5 bases). The germline V and J ends were trimmed by 6 bases and 1 base, with 13 bases remaining between them. The CDR3 is made up of 15 amino acids. From germline, CDR1 is SGHTA and CDR2 FQGNSA. The chain's CDR3 is CASSPGPGSNQPQHF. The CDR3 DNA is TGTGCCAGCAGTCCGGGACCCGGGAGCAATCAGCCCCAGCATTTT.